This T cell receptor beta chain originates from a study of T cell responses to AZD1222 COVID-19 vaccine. The wider study: The analysis combined second doses at about 4 or about 12 weeks. Study-wide findings and caveats: At study baseline, merely a handful of AZD1222 recipients were seropositive. Increases in Spike-specific TCR breadth and depth were seen after two AZD1222 doses. Donors were largely white British and mainly female; clonal diversity was possibly underestimated.

With respect to this clone: The antigen is not known.

Germline values: CDR1 SGHAT, CDR2 FQNNGV. The CDR3 spans 12 residues. V lost 6 bases and J 10 bases, leaving 14 bases between the germline ends. Sequencing used immunoSEQ multiplex PCR; TCRdb keeps in-frame clones, though not all of them. The sample has more than 100,000 clones; roughly 87% are singletons. The V call is TRBV11-2, the J call TRBJ2-3; D might be TRBD2 (7 bases). The TCR originated in an adult in good health. The source material was peripheral blood, sampled on day 0 of AZD1222 vaccination. Here the CDR3 reads CASRGGRAPQYF. In nucleotides, the CDR3 is TGTGCCAGCAGGGGGGGGCGGGCGCCGCAGTATTTT.